Shown below are 23 T cell receptor beta chains from a single sample sequenced in a study of blood T cell repertoires in COVID-19. The data were produced by immunoSEQ multiplex PCR, yet TCRdb's version contains in-frame clones alone and is incomplete. The sample has 330,000 or so clones; about 90% are singletons. Input material: PBMCs or T cells enriched from blood (not recorded which). These receptors were taken from a man aged 40-49 years in a cohort exposed to, infected with or recovered from COVID-19 (not recorded which).

A few counts support this clone. This chain joins TRBV7-2 and TRBJ1-2; TRBD1 matches 7 bases. The ends lost 2 bases at V and 3 bases at J; junction bases unmatched: 9. CDR3 length equals 16 residues. Germline V gene sequence: CDR1 SGHTA, CDR2 FQGNSA. The CDR3 DNA sequence: TGTGCCAGCAGCTTATCGACAGGGCTATTGGACTATGGCTACACCTTC. Protein sequence: CASSLSTGLLDYGYTF.

The CDR3 nucleotides are TGTGCCAGCAGCTATGACAGGGATCCAGGCTACACCTTC. Encoded protein: CASSYDRDPGYTF. The rearrangement links TRBV2 to TRBJ1-2; 7 positions match TRBD1. Trimming took 6 bases from V and 8 from J; bases not matched to a gene: 9. This CDR3 spans 13 amino acids. CDR1 and CDR2 (germline): SNHLY, FYNNEI.

This chain joins TRBV5-1 and TRBJ2-7, with 7 bases fitting TRBD1. The CDR3 has 14 amino acids. Germline values: CDR1 SGHRS, CDR2 YFSETQ. Unmatched junction bases numbered 9, after V lost 4 bases and J lost 5 bases. CDR3: CASSMTGSIDEQYF. CDR3 sequence (DNA): TGCGCCAGCAGCATGACAGGGAGTATCGACGAGCAGTACTTC.

This clone was counted a single time. V gene TRBV19 combines with J gene TRBJ2-2, with unresolved D. Germline V lookup: CDR1 LNHDA, CDR2 SQIVND (reference sequence). The CDR3 consists of 13 residues. Trimming took 5 bases from V and 2 from J, leaving 6 bases between them. The CDR3 sequence is CASSVTNTGELFF. The CDR3 DNA follows: TGTGCCAGTAGTGTCACTAACACCGGGGAGCTGTTTTTT.

The rearrangement joins TRBV3-1 (or the pseudogene TRBV3-2) to TRBJ1-2, with D hard to call. This CDR3 contains 14 residues. Between the trimmed V and J ends, which lost 0 bases and 1 base, there was a span of 6 bases. The germline V gene has CDR1 LGHDT and CDR2 YNNKEL (reference sequence). The DNA of the CDR3 is TGTGCCAGCAGCCAAGATGGACTTAACTATGGCTACACCTTC. It yields the protein CASSQDGLNYGYTF.

The chain couples TRBV6-5 to TRBJ2-7; TRBD2 matches at 7 bases. This CDR3 is 15 amino acids long. The germline CDR1 and CDR2 sequences are MNHEY and SVGAGI. J lost 0 bases, V lost 6 bases, and 8 bases had no gene match. CDR3 protein: CASRAASGSSYEQYF. The CDR3 DNA sequence: TGTGCCAGCAGAGCAGCTAGCGGAAGCTCCTACGAGCAGTACTTC.

This clone was seen only once. The V and J genes are TRBV30 and TRBJ1-5; D might be TRBD1 (6 bases). V lost 2 bases and J lost 4, with 9 bases in between. The CDR3 length is 13 residues. Germline CDR1 GTSNPN, CDR2 SVGIG (reference sequence). This chain's CDR3 is CAWSTQGNQPQHF. In nucleotides, the CDR3 is TGTGCCTGGAGTACACAGGGAAATCAGCCCCAGCATTTT. Filled out from reference TRBV30 and TRBJ1-5, the complete variable domain reads SQTIHQWPATLVQPVGSPLSLECTVEGTSNPNLYWYRQAAGRGLQLLFYSVGIGQISSEVPQNLSASRPQDRQFILSSKKLLLSDSGFYLCAWSTQGNQPQHFGDGTRLSIL.

The count of this clone is one. V gene TRBV7-9 combines with J gene TRBJ1-1, with D possibly matching TRBD1 (5 bases). CDR1 is SEHNR, CDR2 FQNEAQ, per germline (reference sequence). V was cut by 1 base and J by 0 bases, with 9 bases left in between. The CDR3 is 15 amino acids. CDR3 nucleotides: TGTGCCAGCAGCTTAGGCAGGGCCATGAACACTGAAGCTTTCTTT. Translated: CASSLGRAMNTEAFF.

The V call is TRBV19, the J call TRBJ2-7, with TRBD2 identical over 11 bases. V trimming: 0 bases; J trimming: 5 bases; junction bases outside the gene matches: 3. Germline V CDR1 and CDR2: LNHDA, SQIVND (reference sequence). The CDR3 is made up of 15 amino acids. In nucleotides, the CDR3 is TGTGCCAGTAGTATAGAGTCTAGCGGGAGGAACGAGCAGTACTTC. Encoded protein: CASSIESSGRNEQYF.

The chain links TRBV27 to TRBJ1-2; D is ambiguous. Per the germline V gene, CDR1 is MNHEY and CDR2 is SMNVEV (reference sequence). Trimming shortened V by 2 bases and J by 4 bases, and 11 bases separated the two germline ends. The CDR3 runs to 14 residues. The CDR3 region is CASSLNAGIYGYTF. CDR3 in DNA: TGTGCCAGCAGTTTAAACGCAGGCATCTATGGCTACACCTTC.

J is TRBJ1-1 and V is TRBV7-2, with D possibly matching TRBD1 (6 bases). Germline V gives CDR1 SGHTA, CDR2 FQGNSA. Trimming took 2 bases from V and 8 from J, leaving 15 bases between them. The CDR3 extends over 14 amino acids. The CDR3 coding sequence is TGTGCCAGCAGCTTATTCAGGACAGCTCCAGAAGCTTTCTTT. This encodes CASSLFRTAPEAFF. Supplemented by reference TRBV7-2 and TRBJ1-1, the full variable domain reads GAGVSQSPSNKVTEKGKDVELRCDPISGHTALYWYRQSLGQGLEFLIYFQGNSAPDKSGLPSDRFSAERTGGSVSTLTIQRTQQEDSAVYLCASSLFRTAPEAFFGQGTRLTVV.

This sequence joins TRBV7-2 and TRBJ1-2, with D possibly TRBD1 on 5 matching bases. CDR3 length: 15 residues. V was cut by 5 bases and J by 4 bases, with 17 bases left in between. CDR1 is SGHTA and CDR2 is FQGNSA in the germline V gene. CDR3 region: CASSDTSRGPYGYTF. The CDR3 nucleotides are TGTGCCAGCAGCGACACTTCAAGGGGCCCCTATGGCTACACCTTC.

This chain uses TRBV5-6 with TRBJ1-1; D ambiguous. The V end was cut by 5 bases, the J end by 0 bases, with 11 bases between. This CDR3 is built from 14 residues. Germline-derived CDR1 and CDR2 are SGHDT and YYEEEE. The CDR3 DNA reads TGTGCCAGCAGTCGCGGGCAGTTGAACACTGAAGCTTTCTTT. As protein: CASSRGQLNTEAFF.

J is TRBJ1-1 and V is TRBV10-2; TRBD1 agrees at 8 bases. The CDR3 contains 12 residues. Per the germline V gene, CDR1 is WSHSY and CDR2 is SAAADI. V dropped 6 bases and J dropped 7; count of bases not matched to a gene: 4. This CDR3 is CASRDRDIEAFF. The CDR3 DNA is TGCGCCAGCAGGGACAGGGACATTGAAGCTTTCTTT.

J is TRBJ1-1 and V is TRBV30; 7 bases are a match to TRBD1. Unmatched junction bases numbered 7, after V lost 3 bases and J lost 6 bases. Germline CDR1 is GTSNPN and CDR2 is SVGIG (reference sequence). The CDR3 extends over 13 amino acids. The CDR3 region has the DNA TGTGCCTGGAGAACGAACACAGGGGCTGAAGCTTTCTTT. Protein sequence: CAWRTNTGAEAFF.

The count of this clone is one. The J gene is TRBJ2-3, the V gene TRBV6-1; no clear D gene. In germline, CDR1 is MNHNS, CDR2 SASEGT. Trimming shortened V by 2 bases and J by 4 bases, and 7 bases separated the two germline ends. This CDR3 has 13 residues. CDR3 loop: CASSERRADTQYF. CDR3 nucleotides: TGTGCCAGCAGTGAACGTCGGGCAGATACGCAGTATTTT.

V gene TRBV2 combines with J gene TRBJ2-2; tentative D call: TRBD1 (5 bases). The CDR3 runs 15 residues. Germline CDR1 SNHLY, CDR2 FYNNEI. Trimming stripped 4 bases from V and 0 bases from J, with 9 bases between. CDR3 bases: TGTGCCAGCAGTGCAGGGTCCGCGAACACCGGGGAGCTGTTTTTT. Protein product: CASSAGSANTGELFF.

This clone was observed once. The chain has TRBV9 and TRBJ1-2, with D tentatively TRBD1 (6 bases). Germline V gene data show CDR1 as SGDLS and CDR2 as YYNGEE. The CDR3 sequence is 14 residues long. The V gene lost 4 bases and the J gene lost 2 bases, with 12 bases spanning the gap. This chain's CDR3 is CASSPSTGNYGYTF. Here the CDR3 DNA reads TGTGCCAGCAGCCCTTCGACAGGAAACTATGGCTACACCTTC.

This clone occurred a few times. This chain connects TRBV6-6 to TRBJ1-4; D uncertain. Trimming took 2 bases from V and 3 from J, leaving 7 bases between them. Looked up from germline, CDR1 is MNHNY and CDR2 is SVGAGI (reference sequence). The CDR3 length is 14 residues. CDR3 loop: CASSYIASNEKLFF. DNA of the CDR3: TGTGCCAGCAGTTACATAGCTTCTAATGAAAAACTGTTTTTT.

The genes are TRBV7-9 and TRBJ2-5; D unclear. Trimming shortened V by 2 bases and J by 4 bases, and 11 bases separated the two germline ends. The CDR3 runs to 14 residues. From germline, CDR1 is SEHNR and CDR2 FQNEAQ (reference sequence). CDR3 in amino acids: CASSLIVYPETQYF. The CDR3 nucleotides are TGTGCCAGCAGCTTAATAGTTTATCCAGAGACCCAGTACTTC.

This chain uses TRBV19 with TRBJ1-2; weak D call: TRBD1 (6 bases). V was shortened by 10 bases and J by 3 bases, with 24 bases between the two germline ends. There are 16 residues in the CDR3. The germline V gene encodes CDR1 LNHDA and CDR2 SQIVND (reference sequence). The CDR3 coding sequence is TGTGCCACTCTTCGGGAGGGACAAGGTTCATACTATGGCTACACCTTC. This sequence encodes CATLREGQGSYYGYTF. The complete variable domain, with remaining parts taken from reference TRBV19 and TRBJ1-2, reads DGGITQSPKYLFRKEGQNVTLSCEQNLNHDAMYWYRQDPGQGLRLIYYSQIVNDFQKGDIAEGYSVSREKKESFPLTVTSAQKNPTAFYLCATLREGQGSYYGYTFGSGTRLTVV.

This clone was recorded only once. V usage is TRBV11-2 and J usage is TRBJ2-1, with 7 bases matching TRBD1. Trimming removed 5 bases from V and 2 bases from J; junction bases left unmatched: 6. CDR3 length equals 15 residues. Germline values: CDR1 SGHAT, CDR2 FQNNGV. The CDR3 loop is CASSRGQVAYNEQFF. The CDR3, as DNA: TGTGCCAGCAGCCGCGGACAGGTCGCCTACAATGAGCAGTTCTTC.

The chain recombines TRBV6-6 with TRBJ2-1; 8 bases line up with TRBD2. This CDR3 spans 16 amino acids. Trimming took 2 bases from V and 5 from J; bases not matched to a gene: 8. Germline V gives CDR1 MNHNY, CDR2 SVGAGI (reference sequence). Here the CDR3 reads CASSYEAGVGDNEQFF. CDR3 nucleotides: TGTGCCAGCAGTTACGAAGCGGGAGTGGGGGACAATGAGCAGTTCTTC.